The T cell receptor beta chain described here comes from a study of T-cell reconstitution after alpha-beta-depleted transplantation in children. Study-wide points: Expanded clones from the graft, numbering several hundred, reportedly supplied alpha-beta T cells about two months after transplant. Recipient T cells and thymic progenitors that survived were the source of the high TCRbeta diversity seen at day 60 in some patients.

This clonotype has just a few counts. Its antigen is undetermined. Preparation of the TCRbeta library was carried out with unique molecular identifiers. TCRdb re-derived calls from the PCR reads in MiXCR, one entry per CDR3 protein. The repertoire holds about 580,000 distinct CDR3 sequences, with roughly 24% as singletons. The germline gives CDR1 DFQATT, CDR2 SNEGSKA (reference sequence). Deletions cut 0 bases from V and 2 bases from J, with 6 bases between. CDR3 length equals 13 residues. The starting material was PBMCs, mostly from graft donor cells, obtained 360 days after TCRalphabeta/CD19-depleted stem cell transplant. This TCR was recovered from a boy under three years old who had a stem cell transplant for acute myeloid leukemia, so the T cells may come from the graft donor. The chain links TRBV20-1 to TRBJ2-3; no definite D call. The CDR3 nucleotides read TGCAGTGCTAGAGAGGGTTTCACAGATACGCAGTATTTT. It yields the protein CSAREGFTDTQYF.